This TCR beta chain was recovered during a study of shared clonotypes between healthy human individuals. Study in general: The cohort had a couple of women and a few men, ages 18 to 49. Broader study findings: The four-donor shared clonotypes exceeded non-shared clonotypes in generation probability, with non-shared ones scoring lower.

The V end lost 4 bases, the J end lost 3 bases, and 25 bases lay between the germline ends. CDR1 is SGHRS, CDR2 YFSETQ, per germline. This CDR3 has 18 amino acids. The split of CD4+ cells yielded CD45RA+ naive and CD45RA-negative memory subsets. Regarding this clone: Its antigen is not known.

The table came from immunoSEQ multiplex PCR; TCRdb's copy has only in-frame clones and leaves some out. The sample shows approximately 1,000,000 clones, about four fifths of them seen only once. J is TRBJ1-2 and V is TRBV5-1; D remains unclear. The TCR originated in a man aged 18 to 30 in good health. Some clones in this sample may be carry-over from other donors' samples. The specimen was memory CD4+ T cells from PBMCs. The subset: CD45RA-negative fraction. The CDR3 here is CASSREGLGPGRDYGYTF. In nucleotides, the CDR3 is TGCGCCAGCAGCCGGGAGGGATTGGGCCCAGGAAGGGACTATGGCTACACCTTC.